A single sample gave rise to the 32 T cell receptor beta chains below, sequenced in a study of blood T cell repertoires in COVID-19. Clones were read by immunoSEQ multiplex PCR, and TCRdb kept only the in-frame ones, dropping some. Here the sample spans fewer than 250,000 clones, roughly 85% being singletons. Sequenced input: PBMCs or T cells enriched from blood (not recorded which). Receptors originate from a woman in her forties or fifties who had been exposed to COVID-19.

The V call is TRBV6-5, the J call TRBJ1-1, with D uncertain. V lost 8 bases, J lost 0 bases, and 13 bases lay in between. Germline V gene lookup returns CDR1 MNHEY and CDR2 SVGAGI. The CDR3 has 14 amino acids. CDR3 loop: CASPGGSMNTEAFF. CDR3 nucleotides: TGTGCCAGCCCCGGCGGATCTATGAACACTGAAGCTTTCTTT.

The V call is TRBV5-6, the J call TRBJ2-1; 10 bases are shared with TRBD2. The germline V gene has CDR1 SGHDT and CDR2 YYEEEE. The junction had 11 bases not matched to a gene; V was cut back by 4 bases and J by 10 bases. CDR3 length: 15 residues. CDR3 sequence reads: CASSLEVGLANEQFF. The CDR3 nucleotides are TGTGCCAGCAGCCTGGAGGTGGGACTAGCGAACGAGCAGTTCTTC.

This clone was seen a few times. The chain uses TRBV24-1 and TRBJ1-1; D is unclear. The V end was cut by 8 bases, the J end by 1 base, with 7 bases between. The length of the CDR3 is 12 residues. Per the germline V gene, CDR1 is KGHDR and CDR2 is SFDVKD. The CDR3 DNA is TGTGCCACCAACATGAAGAACACTGAAGCTTTCTTT. Amino acid sequence: CATNMKNTEAFF.

The chain recombines TRBV3-1 (or the pseudogene TRBV3-2) with TRBJ2-7, with D possibly matching TRBD2 (6 bases). Germline V gene sequence: CDR1 LGHDT, CDR2 YNNKEL (reference sequence). There are 14 residues in the CDR3. Trimming cost V 6 bases and J 1 base, with 13 bases left between them. CDR3 coding DNA: TGTGCCAGCAGTTCGACTAGGCAATCCTACGAGCAGTACTTC. This encodes CASSSTRQSYEQYF.

This clone was detected once. The chain combines TRBV2 with TRBJ2-5; the match to TRBD2 covers 8 bases. The CDR3 is 12 amino acids. J was trimmed by 7 bases and V by 4 bases; bases with no gene match: 2. CDR1 is SNHLY and CDR2 is FYNNEI in the germline V gene. This CDR3 is CASSALAGTQYF. The CDR3 nucleotides read TGTGCCAGCAGTGCCCTAGCGGGGACCCAGTACTTC. The whole variable domain, filled in from reference TRBV2 and TRBJ2-5, reads EPEVTQTPSHQVTQMGQEVILRCVPISNHLYFYWYRQILGQKVEFLVSFYNNEISEKSEIFDDQFSVERPDGSNFTLKIRSTKLEDSAMYFCASSALAGTQYFGPGTRLLVL.

This chain uses TRBV27 with TRBJ2-3; D may be TRBD2 (6 bases). Trimming stripped 11 bases from V and 1 base from J, with 10 bases between. This CDR3 region has 12 residues. Germline V lookup: CDR1 MNHEY, CDR2 SMNVEV (reference sequence). CDR3 nucleotides: TGTGCCTCCACGGGGGGCACAGATACGCAGTATTTT. Protein product: CASTGGTDTQYF.

The chain employs TRBV28 and TRBJ2-1; unclear D gene. V was trimmed by 6 bases and J by 2 bases, leaving 17 bases between them. The CDR3 has 16 amino acids. Germline CDR1 is MDHEN and CDR2 is SYDVKM. CDR3 sequence: CASRLALGSTYNEQFF. For the CDR3, the DNA is TGTGCCAGCAGACTCGCGTTGGGCAGTACCTACAATGAGCAGTTCTTC.

The sample holds a few counts of this clone. J is TRBJ2-3 and V is TRBV12-3 or TRBV12-4; tentatively, D is TRBD2 (5 bases). Trimming shortened V by 5 bases and J by 5 bases, and 8 bases separated the two germline ends. CDR3 length equals 12 residues. In DNA form, the CDR3 reads TGTGCCAGCAGTCTGAGCGGAGATACGCAGTATTTT. This codes for CASSLSGDTQYF.

V and J are TRBV28 and TRBJ1-1; D uncertain. This CDR3 is built from 14 residues. In germline, CDR1 is MDHEN, CDR2 SYDVKM. The V end was cut by 4 bases, the J end by 0 bases, with 9 bases between. CDR3 sequence: CASSSPSLNTEAFF. CDR3 coding DNA: TGTGCCAGCAGTTCTCCTTCCCTGAACACTGAAGCTTTCTTT.

The chain combines TRBV4-2 with TRBJ2-3, with 8 bases lining up with TRBD2. Germline trimming cut 1 base from V and 5 bases from J; bases unmatched to any gene: 8. Germline loops: CDR1 LGHNA, CDR2 YNFKEQ. The CDR3 length is 16 residues. CDR3 DNA: TGTGCCAGCAGCCAAGGCACCGGGGGGGCTCGAGATACGCAGTATTTT. Protein sequence: CASSQGTGGARDTQYF.

This sequence joins TRBV25-1 and TRBJ2-7; D remains unclear. The germline CDR1 and CDR2 sequences are MGHDK and SYGVNS. This CDR3 spans 15 amino acids. Trimming stripped 3 bases from V and 3 bases from J, with 15 bases between. CDR3 protein: CASSERSGSLYEQYF. The DNA of the CDR3 is TGTGCCAGCAGTGAGCGGTCGGGTTCCCTCTACGAGCAGTACTTC.

The chain carries TRBV19 and TRBJ1-5; the match to TRBD1 covers 8 bases. The CDR3 loop spans 14 amino acids. Per the germline V gene, CDR1 is LNHDA and CDR2 is SQIVND (reference sequence). The trim removed 4 bases at V and 3 bases at J, leaving 2 bases unmatched. Here the CDR3 reads CASSTTGANQPQHF. The DNA for the CDR3 is TGTGCCAGTAGTACGACAGGGGCCAATCAGCCCCAGCATTTT.

The rearrangement uses TRBV12-3 or TRBV12-4 and TRBJ1-2, with 8 bases identical to TRBD1. This CDR3 spans 13 amino acids. V gave up 6 bases and J gave up 3 bases; unmatched junction bases: 3. This CDR3 is CASSPTGDYGYTF. The CDR3 nucleotides read TGTGCCAGCAGCCCGACAGGGGACTATGGCTACACCTTC.

The genes are TRBV7-2 and TRBJ2-7; no reliable D call. Germline assignment: CDR1 SGHTA and CDR2 FQGNSA. The V end was cut by 2 bases, the J end by 4 bases, with 6 bases between. The CDR3 length is 12 residues. The CDR3 loop reads CASSLSVYEQYF. The CDR3 DNA reads as TGTGCCAGCAGCTTATCCGTGTACGAGCAGTACTTC.

The rearrangement links TRBV4-1 to TRBJ1-2; a weak D match, TRBD1 (6 bases). CDR3 length: 17 amino acids. The V and J ends lost 0 bases and 2 bases respectively, with 16 bases between them. Germline CDR1 and CDR2: MGHRA and YSYEKL. The CDR3 is CASSQEFPDSLNYGYTF. The CDR3 DNA sequence: TGCGCCAGCAGCCAAGAGTTCCCGGACAGCCTCAACTATGGCTACACCTTC.

The chain is built from TRBV19 and TRBJ1-5, with D maybe TRBD1 (6 bases). Trimming stripped 1 base from V and 6 bases from J, with 19 bases between. In germline, CDR1 is LNHDA, CDR2 SQIVND (reference sequence). The CDR3 loop spans 17 amino acids. CDR3 in DNA: TGTGCCAGTAGTATAGGCACAGGGTTAAAGGTCGGTCAGCCCCAGCATTTT. Its translation: CASSIGTGLKVGQPQHF.

Concerning this clone: The identical CDR3 is also encoded by other nucleotide sequences in the sample. The J gene is TRBJ1-2, the V gene TRBV4-1; no clear D. The V gene's germline CDR1 is MGHRA and CDR2 YSYEKL. V was pared by 0 bases and J by 4 bases, with 6 bases between. This CDR3 contains 13 residues. The CDR3 is CASSQDRFYGYTF. CDR3 nucleotides: TGCGCCAGCAGCCAAGACAGATTCTATGGCTACACCTTC.

The chain is built from TRBV5-1 and TRBJ1-5, with a possible D match to TRBD1 (6 bases). V shed 2 bases and J shed 6 bases, with 12 bases lying between them. The CDR3 has 14 amino acids. The germline CDR1 and CDR2 sequences are SGHRS and YFSETQ. The CDR3 protein is CASSLGGVGQPQHF. The CDR3 DNA follows: TGCGCCAGCAGCTTAGGGGGAGTCGGTCAGCCCCAGCATTTT.

This clone showed up just once. The chain has TRBV12-5 and TRBJ1-5; a possible D gene is TRBD1 (5 bases). The CDR3 runs to 14 residues. V was pared by 7 bases and J by 4 bases, with 14 bases between. CDR1 and CDR2 (germline): LGHNT, FRNRAP. The CDR3 nucleotides read TGTGCTAGTGTAGGTTTGGCAGGGAATCAGCCCCAGCATTTT. It encodes CASVGLAGNQPQHF. The full variable domain, in which reference TRBV12-5 and TRBJ1-5 provide the parts outside the CDR3, is DARVTQTPRHKVTEMGQEVTMRCQPILGHNTVFWYRQTMMQGLELLAYFRNRAPLDDSGMPKDRFSAEMPDATLATLKIQPSEPRDSAVYFCASVGLAGNQPQHFGDGTRLSIL.

CDR3 protein: CASSPEGRPNTEAFF. CDR3 coding DNA: TGTGCCAGCTCACCAGAGGGCAGGCCGAACACTGAAGCTTTCTTT. The chain links TRBV18 to TRBJ1-1; D uncertain. This CDR3 comprises 15 residues. Trimming left V 2 bases short and J 1 base short, with 11 bases between. Germline CDR1 KGHSH, CDR2 LQKENI.

V and J are TRBV6-5 and TRBJ1-4; tentatively, D is TRBD1 (6 bases). The germline CDR1 and CDR2 sequences are MNHEY and SVGAGI. V shed 6 bases and J shed 5 bases, with 13 bases lying between them. The CDR3 consists of 14 residues. The CDR3 sequence is CASSQRGGNEKLFF. Here the CDR3 DNA reads TGTGCCAGCAGCCAACGTGGGGGCAATGAAAAACTGTTTTTT.

The chain has TRBV27 and TRBJ2-4; weak D call: TRBD1 (6 bases). Trimming took 5 bases from V and 3 from J, leaving 8 bases between them. There are 13 residues in the CDR3. In germline, CDR1 is MNHEY, CDR2 SMNVEV (reference sequence). DNA for the CDR3: TGTGCCAGCAGTCCGACAGGCAAAAACATTCAGTACTTC. This codes for CASSPTGKNIQYF.

This clone was detected once. The genes are TRBV5-4 and TRBJ1-1; a weak D match, TRBD1 (6 bases). Trimming stripped 4 bases from V and 1 base from J, with 14 bases between. The CDR3 has 15 amino acids. Germline loops: CDR1 SGHNT, CDR2 YYREEE (reference sequence). The CDR3, as DNA: TGTGCCAGCAGCCCCGACAGGTCTTCGAACACTGAAGCTTTCTTT. It specifies CASSPDRSSNTEAFF.

This clone was counted only a few times. The CDR3 DNA sequence: TGTGCCAGCAGCCCCAGATCGGGTCCGGGAAACACCATATATTTT. Residues: CASSPRSGPGNTIYF. This chain connects TRBV7-8 to TRBJ1-3; D remains unclear. This CDR3 has 15 residues. Trimming shortened V by 5 bases and J by 4 bases, and 15 bases separated the two germline ends. The germline gives CDR1 SGHVS, CDR2 FQNEAQ.

The gene calls are TRBV29-1 and TRBJ1-3; 8 nucleotides line up with TRBD1. CDR3 length: 15 amino acids. V shed 4 bases, J shed 6 bases, and the junction held 11 bases outside the gene matches. Germline values: CDR1 SQVTM, CDR2 ANQGSEA. CDR3 sequence (DNA): TGCAGCGTTGGTGGGGTGACAGGGGAGGCAAACACCATATATTTT. This gives the protein CSVGGVTGEANTIYF.

This chain links TRBV6-5 with TRBJ1-1, with 7 nucleotides matching TRBD1. Trimming took 5 bases from V and 11 from J; bases not matched to a gene: 5. The V gene's germline CDR1 is MNHEY and CDR2 SVGAGI. The CDR3 has 11 residues. This chain's CDR3 is CASSTQGLAFF. CDR3 coding DNA: TGTGCCAGCAGTACACAGGGGTTGGCTTTCTTT.

This chain links TRBV5-1 with TRBJ1-1; TRBD1 is a possible D gene (6 bases). The CDR3 is made up of 14 amino acids. V was trimmed by 7 bases and J by 2 bases, leaving 15 bases between them. In germline, CDR1 is SGHRS, CDR2 YFSETQ. The CDR3 spells CASLAGDGNTEAFF. The CDR3 DNA reads TGCGCCAGCCTGGCAGGGGATGGTAACACTGAAGCTTTCTTT.

The chain has TRBV3-1 (or the pseudogene TRBV3-2) and TRBJ1-2, with D maybe TRBD1 (5 bases). CDR3 size: 13 residues. Per the germline V gene, CDR1 is LGHDT and CDR2 is YNNKEL (reference sequence). The germline V and J ends were trimmed by 1 base and 6 bases, with 9 bases remaining between them. In DNA form, the CDR3 reads TGTGCCAGCAGCCAAGGACGGGGGGATGGCTACACCTTC. Translation gives CASSQGRGDGYTF.

The rearrangement links TRBV27 to TRBJ1-1; D is possibly TRBD1 (5 bases). V lost 6 bases and J 7 bases, leaving 18 bases between the germline ends. The germline CDR1 and CDR2 sequences are MNHEY and SMNVEV (reference sequence). The CDR3 loop spans 14 amino acids. CDR3 sequence: CASRYRQISNEAFF. The CDR3 DNA follows: TGTGCCAGCAGATACCGACAGATTAGCAATGAAGCTTTCTTT.

The chain is built from TRBV15 and TRBJ2-7; D unresolved. This CDR3 is 18 amino acids long. Trimming stripped 0 bases from V and 5 bases from J, with 23 bases between. From germline, CDR1 is LNHNV and CDR2 YYDKDF (reference sequence). CDR3 sequence: CATSRENFSPFRPHEQYF. In DNA form, the CDR3 reads TGTGCCACCAGCAGAGAGAACTTTTCTCCTTTTCGTCCCCACGAGCAGTACTTC.

The chain couples TRBV19 to TRBJ2-1; a possible D gene is TRBD1 (5 bases). The germline V gene has CDR1 LNHDA and CDR2 SQIVND (reference sequence). The CDR3 totals 15 residues. Trimming pared 7 bases from V and 1 base from J, leaving 14 bases between. For the CDR3, the DNA is TGTGCCAGTATAGGGGTGAGTGGGTCCTACAATGAGCAGTTCTTC. It encodes CASIGVSGSYNEQFF.

This clone was detected only a few times. V and J are TRBV14 and TRBJ1-3, with D perhaps TRBD1 (5 bases). Germline CDR1 reads SGHDN; CDR2 reads FVKESK. The CDR3 sequence is 13 residues long. Trimming shortened V by 4 bases and J by 4 bases, and 8 bases separated the two germline ends. The CDR3 loop reads CASSPPGGNTIYF. In DNA, the CDR3 is TGTGCCAGCAGCCCACCAGGGGGAAACACCATATATTTT.